This TCR beta chain was found in a study of blood T cell repertoires in COVID-19. V gave up 2 bases and J gave up 0 bases, with 8 bases separating them. The CDR3 sequence is 14 residues long. CDR1 is MNHEY and CDR2 is SVGAGI in the germline V gene. Sequencing was performed with immunoSEQ multiplex PCR; in TCRdb, only in-frame clones are kept and a portion is missing. Of 30,000 to 35,000 clones in the sample, roughly 80% were seen once. What was sequenced was peripheral blood. The V gene is TRBV6-5, the J gene TRBJ2-7, with no clear D. The clonotype originates from a man aged 45-60 years with acute or convalescent COVID-19. DNA for the CDR3: TGTGCCAGCAGTTACAGCAGGTCCTCCTACGAGCAGTACTTC. Translating it yields CASSYSRSSYEQYF.